The entry that follows covers one T cell receptor beta chain sequence. What it recognizes is unknown. The data belong to a study of shared clonotypes between healthy human individuals. The CDR3 spans 12 residues. The germline V and J ends were trimmed by 1 base and 5 bases, with 5 bases remaining between them. CDR1 and CDR2 from the germline V gene are LGHNT and FRNRAP. General study results and limits: Clonotypes not shared had lower generation probabilities than those common to all four donors. Sampling involved blood alone; tissue repertoires likely differ.

Genomic DNA from each subset was divided evenly over several immunoSEQ plates. Produced via immunoSEQ multiplex PCR; TCRdb's table is partial and in-frame only. The repertoire holds 2,500,000 or so clones, with around 90% as singletons. The chain links TRBV12-5 to TRBJ1-2; D not certain. Sequencing was performed on naive CD4+ T cells sorted from blood. Subset indicated: CD45RA+ positively selected. The receptor was derived from a man aged 18 to 35 in good health. The CDR3 DNA sequence: TGTGCTAGTGGTTTGGAGACTTATGGCTACACCTTC. It is translated as CASGLETYGYTF.